Here is one T cell receptor beta chain with its context. Its target is not known. The sample is drawn from a study of cytomegalovirus exposure and HLA in healthy donors. About the study: Approximately 85 million unique TCRs from HLA-typed donors made up an early data release. Points from the study as a whole: Earlier results showed most TCR beta V segments being productive about 87% or about 30% of the time.

With 60 Vbeta and 13 Jbeta primers, the PCR was carried out. Data came from immunoSEQ multiplex PCR; TCRdb stores just in-frame clones and leaves some out. This sample's clone table lists under 70,000 clones. CDR1 is MDHEN, CDR2 SYDVKM, per germline. Trimming cost V 3 bases and J 7 bases; bases outside gene matches: 7. This CDR3 is built from 15 residues. Sequenced input: PBMCs. The chain recombines TRBV28 with TRBJ1-5; 9 bases are shared with TRBD1. This TCR came from a female donor in good health and CMV-seropositive. This CDR3 reads CASSFPGQGTQPQHF. The CDR3 DNA sequence: TGTGCCAGCAGTTTCCCAGGACAGGGGACCCAGCCCCAGCATTTT.